The T cell receptor beta chain described here comes from a study of CD4 T cells in relation to SARS-CoV-2 and coronaviruses. Looked up from germline, CDR1 is LNHDA and CDR2 is SQIVND (reference sequence). Deletions cut 10 bases from V and 1 base from J, with 13 bases between. The CDR3 contains 14 residues. Findings of the study overall: In roughly 60% of donors, memory CD4+ clonotypes crossrecognized SARS-CoV-2 and at least one common cold coronavirus spike. Compared with monoreactive clones, crossreactive clones showed significantly weaker SARS-CoV-2 expansion.

CEF-cultured naive and memory CD4+ T cell DNA got survey-level sequencing. Clones were sequenced by immunoSEQ multiplex PCR, and TCRdb holds only the in-frame ones, with some missing. Seen here are tens of thousands of clones, around 80% observed once, and the top ten hold 2.5% to 3%. Comment on this clone: The antigen is unknown.

Naive or memory CD4+ cells were cultured 1:1 with T cell-depleted PBMCs plus CEF. The V and J genes are TRBV19 and TRBJ2-2; weak D call: TRBD1 (6 bases). Material: memory CD4+ T cells from PBMCs, cultured in vitro. The origin of this receptor is an adult with COVID-19. DNA for the CDR3: TGTGCCACGCCTTCGACAGGGAACACCGGGGAGCTGTTTTTT. Protein: CATPSTGNTGELFF.